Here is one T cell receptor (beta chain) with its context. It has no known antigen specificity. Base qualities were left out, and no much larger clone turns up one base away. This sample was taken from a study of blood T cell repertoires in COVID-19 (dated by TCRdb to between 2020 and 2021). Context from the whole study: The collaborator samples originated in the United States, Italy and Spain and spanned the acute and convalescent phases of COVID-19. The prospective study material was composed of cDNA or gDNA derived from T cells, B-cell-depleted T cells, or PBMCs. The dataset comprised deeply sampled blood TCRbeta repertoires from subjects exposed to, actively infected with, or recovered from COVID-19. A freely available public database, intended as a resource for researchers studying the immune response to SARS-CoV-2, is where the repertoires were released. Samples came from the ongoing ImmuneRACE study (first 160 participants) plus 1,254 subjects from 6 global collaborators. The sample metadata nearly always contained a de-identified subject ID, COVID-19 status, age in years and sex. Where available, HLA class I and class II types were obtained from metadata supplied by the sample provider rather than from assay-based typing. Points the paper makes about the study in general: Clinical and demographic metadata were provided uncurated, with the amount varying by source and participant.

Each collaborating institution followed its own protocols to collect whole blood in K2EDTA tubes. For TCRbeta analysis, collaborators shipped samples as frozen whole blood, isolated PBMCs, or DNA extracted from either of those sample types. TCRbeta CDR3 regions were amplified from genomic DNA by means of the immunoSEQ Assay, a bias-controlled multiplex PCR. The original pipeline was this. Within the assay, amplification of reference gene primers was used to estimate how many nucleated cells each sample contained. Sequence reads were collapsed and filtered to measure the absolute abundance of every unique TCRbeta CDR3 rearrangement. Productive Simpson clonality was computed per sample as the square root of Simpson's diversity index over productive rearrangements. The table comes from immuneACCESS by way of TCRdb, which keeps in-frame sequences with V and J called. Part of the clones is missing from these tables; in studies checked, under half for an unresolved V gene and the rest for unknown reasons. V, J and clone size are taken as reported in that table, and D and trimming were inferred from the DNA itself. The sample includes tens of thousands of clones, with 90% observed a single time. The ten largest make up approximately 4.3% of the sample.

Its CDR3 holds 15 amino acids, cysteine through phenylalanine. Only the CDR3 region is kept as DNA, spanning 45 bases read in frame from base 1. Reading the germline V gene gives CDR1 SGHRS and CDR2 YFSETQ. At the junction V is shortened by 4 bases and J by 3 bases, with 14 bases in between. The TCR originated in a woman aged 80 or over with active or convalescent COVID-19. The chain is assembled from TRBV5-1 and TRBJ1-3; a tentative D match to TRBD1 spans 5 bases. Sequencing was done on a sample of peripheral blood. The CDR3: CASSGGTPRGNTIYF. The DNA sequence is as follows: TGCGCCAGCAGCGGCGGGACTCCCCGTGGAAACACCATATATTTT.